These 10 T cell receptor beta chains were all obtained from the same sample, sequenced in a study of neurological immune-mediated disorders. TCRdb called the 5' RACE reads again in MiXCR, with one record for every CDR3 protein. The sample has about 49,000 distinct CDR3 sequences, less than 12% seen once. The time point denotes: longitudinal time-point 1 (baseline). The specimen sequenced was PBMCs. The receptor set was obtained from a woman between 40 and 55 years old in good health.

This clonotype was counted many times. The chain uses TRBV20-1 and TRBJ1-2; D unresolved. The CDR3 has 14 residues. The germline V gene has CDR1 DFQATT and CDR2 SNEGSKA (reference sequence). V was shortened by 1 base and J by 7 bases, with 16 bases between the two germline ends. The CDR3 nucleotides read TGCAGTGCTAGAGTTGACCCGGCCGAGGGTGGCTACACCTTC. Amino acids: CSARVDPAEGGYTF.

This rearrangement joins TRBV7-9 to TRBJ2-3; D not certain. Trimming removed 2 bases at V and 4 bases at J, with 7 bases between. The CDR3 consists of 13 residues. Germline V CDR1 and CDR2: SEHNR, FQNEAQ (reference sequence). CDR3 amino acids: CASSLSGSDTQYF. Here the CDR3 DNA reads TGTGCCAGCAGCTTATCGGGTTCAGATACGCAGTATTTT.

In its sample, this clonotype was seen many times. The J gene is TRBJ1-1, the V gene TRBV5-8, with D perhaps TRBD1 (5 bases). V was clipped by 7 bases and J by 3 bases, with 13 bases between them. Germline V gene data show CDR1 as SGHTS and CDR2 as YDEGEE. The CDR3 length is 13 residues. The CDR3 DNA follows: TGTGCCAGCGTGGCAGGGTGGGACACTGAAGCTTTCTTT. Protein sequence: CASVAGWDTEAFF.

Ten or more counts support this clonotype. The CDR3 bases are TGCAGTGCATCAGGACTAGCGGAATACTCTAGCACAGATACGCAGTATTTT. Its protein product is CSASGLAEYSSTDTQYF. This rearrangement joins TRBV20-1 to TRBJ2-3; 10 bases are a match to TRBD2. The CDR3 covers 17 residues. Germline V gene data show CDR1 as DFQATT and CDR2 as SNEGSKA (reference sequence). The V gene end was trimmed by 6 bases and the J gene end by 0 bases; junction bases not matched to a gene: 12.

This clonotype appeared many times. CDR3 sequence (DNA): TGTGCCAGCAGCCGCGGGACAGGGGAGGAATTAGCTTTCTTT. The encoded protein is CASSRGTGEELAFF. The V and J genes are TRBV7-6 and TRBJ1-1, with 10 bases that match TRBD1. Trimming at V came to 5 bases and at J to 10 bases, leaving 10 bases not matched to a gene. CDR1 is SGHVS, CDR2 FNYEAQ, per germline. CDR3 length: 14 residues.

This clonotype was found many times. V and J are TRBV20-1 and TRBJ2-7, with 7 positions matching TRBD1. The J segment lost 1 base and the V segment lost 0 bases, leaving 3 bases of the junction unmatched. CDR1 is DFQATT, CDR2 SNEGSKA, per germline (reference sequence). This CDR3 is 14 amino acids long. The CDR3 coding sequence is TGCAGTGCTAGAGACCTGACAGGGTCCTACGAGCAGTACTTC. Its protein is CSARDLTGSYEQYF.

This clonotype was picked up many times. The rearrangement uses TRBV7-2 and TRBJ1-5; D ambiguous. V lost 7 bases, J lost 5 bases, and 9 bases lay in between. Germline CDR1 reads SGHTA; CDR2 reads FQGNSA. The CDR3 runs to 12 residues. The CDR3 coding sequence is TGTGCCAGCACCCACGGCGATCAGCCCCAGCATTTT. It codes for CASTHGDQPQHF. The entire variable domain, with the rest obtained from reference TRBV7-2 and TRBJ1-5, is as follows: GAGVSQSPSNKVTEKGKDVELRCDPISGHTALYWYRQSLGQGLEFLIYFQGNSAPDKSGLPSDRFSAERTGGSVSTLTIQRTQQEDSAVYLCASTHGDQPQHFGDGTRLSIL.

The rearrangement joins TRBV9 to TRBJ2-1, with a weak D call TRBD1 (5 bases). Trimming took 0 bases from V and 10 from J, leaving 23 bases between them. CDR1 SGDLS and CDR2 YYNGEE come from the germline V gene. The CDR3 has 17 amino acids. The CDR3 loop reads CASSVAQGVLFLGEQFF. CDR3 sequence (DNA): TGTGCCAGCAGCGTAGCTCAGGGCGTGTTATTCTTGGGAGAGCAGTTCTTC.

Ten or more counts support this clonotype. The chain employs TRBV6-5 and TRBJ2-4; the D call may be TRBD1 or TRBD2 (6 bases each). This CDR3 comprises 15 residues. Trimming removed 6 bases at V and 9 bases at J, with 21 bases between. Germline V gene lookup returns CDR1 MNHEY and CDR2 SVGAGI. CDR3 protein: CASSPPRGHSGIQYF. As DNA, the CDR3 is TGTGCCAGCAGCCCACCACGGGGGCATTCGGGCATTCAGTACTTC.

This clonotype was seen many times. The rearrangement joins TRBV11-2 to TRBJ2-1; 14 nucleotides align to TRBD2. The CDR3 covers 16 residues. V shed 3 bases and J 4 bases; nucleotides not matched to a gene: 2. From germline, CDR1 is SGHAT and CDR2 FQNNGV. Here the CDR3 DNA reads TGTGCCAGCAGCTTGGGGACTAGCGGGAGATACAATGAGCAGTTCTTC. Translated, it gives CASSLGTSGRYNEQFF. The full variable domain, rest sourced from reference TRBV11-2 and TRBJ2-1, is EAGVAQSPRYKIIEKRQSVAFWCNPISGHATLYWYQQILGQGPKLLIQFQNNGVVDDSQLPKDRFSAERLKGVDSTLKIQPAKLEDSAVYLCASSLGTSGRYNEQFFGPGTRLTVL.